A selection of T cell receptor beta chains follows, all from one sample in a study of blood T cell repertoires in COVID-19. Assay used: immunoSEQ multiplex PCR; TCRdb lists only in-frame clones, some missing. Counted here are about 160,000 clones, approximately 84% occurring once; the ten biggest clones make up approximately 21%. Sequencing input: peripheral blood. The receptor set was obtained from a woman of 80 years or more with acute or convalescent COVID-19. Each CDR3 is given with its conserved first and last residue. Each record gives: clone size, V gene, J gene, CDR3 length, D gene, CDR3 DNA, CDR3 protein. The D gene is left open where the match is weak. Part of the rows lack a size; the others show once, few, many or a class for expanded clones.

>.|TRBV11-3|TRBJ2-2|13|.
TGTGCCAGCAGCTTGATCACCGGCGGGGAGCTGTTTTTT
CASSLITGGELFF
>.|TRBV9|TRBJ1-2|13|.
TGTGCCAGCAGCTCCGGGACACCCTATGGCTACACCTTC
CASSSGTPYGYTF
>.|TRBV6-6|TRBJ1-5|14|.
TGTGCCAGCAGTCCCGACAGTAGCAATCAGCCCCAGCATTTT
CASSPDSSNQPQHF
>.|TRBV9|TRBJ2-1|15|.
TGTGCCAGCAGCGTGATCGGGAGTAGCTACAATGAGCAGTTCTTC
CASSVIGSSYNEQFF
>few|TRBV27|TRBJ1-5|15|.
TGTGCCAGCAGTCCCGGAACGAGGGGGAATCAGCCCCAGCATTTT
CASSPGTRGNQPQHF
>.|TRBV27|TRBJ2-7|16|TRBD1
TGTGCCAGCAGTTTTGGGACAGGCGCACCTAGGGACGAGCAGTACTTC
CASSFGTGAPRDEQYF
>.|TRBV9|TRBJ2-7|16|TRBD2
TGTGCCAGCAGCGTAGAGGGGACTAGCGGGAGTCGGGAGCAGTACTTC
CASSVEGTSGSREQYF
>.|TRBV27|TRBJ2-1|15|TRBD2
TGTGCCAGCAGTCAGGAGCGGGGATCCTACAATGAGCAGTTCTTC
CASSQERGSYNEQFF
>.|TRBV5-6|TRBJ2-7|15|TRBD2
TGTGCCAGCAGCCCGGGACTAGCGGGAAACTACGAGCAGTACTTC
CASSPGLAGNYEQYF
>once|TRBV7-9|TRBJ2-5|16|.
TGTGCCAGCAGCTTAGATCTAGGGGCCGCTGGAGAGACCCAGTACTTC
CASSLDLGAAGETQYF
>.|TRBV20-1|TRBJ1-4|14|TRBD1
TGCAGTGCTAGTGGCGGGACAGATAATGAAAAACTGTTTTTT
CSASGGTDNEKLFF
>.|TRBV7-9|TRBJ1-2|16|TRBD1
TGTGCCAGCAGCTCTTTCCGGGACAGTCACAACTATGGCTACACCTTC
CASSSFRDSHNYGYTF
>.|TRBV6-5|TRBJ1-2|14|.
TGTGCCAGCAGTCAACAGCCTGCTAACTATGGCTACACCTTC
CASSQQPANYGYTF
>.|TRBV2|TRBJ1-5|13|.
TGTGCCAGCAGTCCCGTCGGCAATCAGCCCCAGCATTTT
CASSPVGNQPQHF
>few|TRBV12-3/TRBV12-4|TRBJ2-5|13|.
TGTGCCAGCAGTTTAGTGGGGAGGGAGACCCAGTACTTC
CASSLVGRETQYF
>.|TRBV6-5|TRBJ1-1|14|.
TGTGCCAGCAGCCCAGGGACACTGAACACTGAAGCTTTCTTT
CASSPGTLNTEAFF
>.|TRBV6-6|TRBJ2-1|15|TRBD2
TGTGCCAGCAGCTCTGTAGGGCTAGCGGGTAATGAGCAGTTCTTC
CASSSVGLAGNEQFF
>.|TRBV25-1|TRBJ2-1|15|.
TGTGCCAGCAGTGAATGGAGAGAAACGGGAAATGAGCAGTTCTTC
CASSEWRETGNEQFF
>.|TRBV19|TRBJ2-7|14|.
TGTGCCAGTAGTCCCGGGCCACGGGCGGGCGAGCAGTACTTC
CASSPGPRAGEQYF
>.|TRBV18|TRBJ2-5|14|TRBD2
TGTGCCAGCTCATCTCGGGAGGGAGAAGAGACCCAGTACTTC
CASSSREGEETQYF
>once|TRBV7-2|TRBJ2-5|15|TRBD2
TGTGCCAGCAGCCAGGGACTAGCGGGAGTAGAGACCCAGTACTTC
CASSQGLAGVETQYF
>.|TRBV25-1|TRBJ1-1|16|TRBD1
TGTGCCAGCAAACCTGACAGGGTTAGTATGGACACTGAAGCTTTCTTT
CASKPDRVSMDTEAFF
>.|TRBV5-1|TRBJ2-5|13|.
TGCGCCAGCAGCTTGGCGACAGATGAGACCCAGTACTTC
CASSLATDETQYF
>.|TRBV4-3|TRBJ2-7|14|.
TGCGCCAGCAGCCAAGATAGCGGTTCCTACGAGCAGTACTTC
CASSQDSGSYEQYF
>.|TRBV5-1|TRBJ2-1|16|.
TGCGCCAGCAGCTACGCGGGCCTATCTTCCTACAATGAGCAGTTCTTC
CASSYAGLSSYNEQFF
>.|TRBV6-7|TRBJ1-4|14|.
TGTGCCAGCAGTTTGGAGAGGCGCAAGGAAAAACTGTTTTTT
CASSLERRKEKLFF